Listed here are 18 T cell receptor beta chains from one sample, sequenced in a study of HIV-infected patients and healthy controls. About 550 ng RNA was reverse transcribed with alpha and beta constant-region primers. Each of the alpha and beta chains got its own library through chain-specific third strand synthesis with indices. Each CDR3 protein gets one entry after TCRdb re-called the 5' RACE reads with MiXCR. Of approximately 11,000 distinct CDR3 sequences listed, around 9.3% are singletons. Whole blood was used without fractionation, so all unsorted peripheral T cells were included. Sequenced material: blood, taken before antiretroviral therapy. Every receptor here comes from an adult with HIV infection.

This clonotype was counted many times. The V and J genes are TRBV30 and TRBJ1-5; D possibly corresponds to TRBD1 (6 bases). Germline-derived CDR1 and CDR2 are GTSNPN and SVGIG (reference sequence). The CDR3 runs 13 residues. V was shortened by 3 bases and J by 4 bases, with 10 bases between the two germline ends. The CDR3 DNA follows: TGTGCCTGGAGCAGTACAGGGAATCAGCCCCAGCATTTT. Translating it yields CAWSSTGNQPQHF. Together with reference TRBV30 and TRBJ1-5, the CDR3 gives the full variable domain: SQTIHQWPATLVQPVGSPLSLECTVEGTSNPNLYWYRQAAGRGLQLLFYSVGIGQISSEVPQNLSASRPQDRQFILSSKKLLLSDSGFYLCAWSSTGNQPQHFGDGTRLSIL.

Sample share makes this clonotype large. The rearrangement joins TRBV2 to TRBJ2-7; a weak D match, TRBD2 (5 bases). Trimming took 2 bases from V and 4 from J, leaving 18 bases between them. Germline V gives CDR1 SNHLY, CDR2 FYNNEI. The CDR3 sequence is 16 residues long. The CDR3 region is CASSELGLVLGYEQYF. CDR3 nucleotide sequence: TGTGCCAGCAGTGAACTCGGACTCGTCTTGGGATACGAGCAGTACTTC.

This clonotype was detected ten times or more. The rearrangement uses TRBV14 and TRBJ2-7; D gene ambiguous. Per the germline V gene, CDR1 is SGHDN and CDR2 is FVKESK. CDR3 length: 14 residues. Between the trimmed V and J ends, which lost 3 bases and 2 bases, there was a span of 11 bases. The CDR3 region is CASSHLTEPYEQYF. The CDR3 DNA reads TGTGCCAGCAGCCACTTAACAGAGCCCTACGAGCAGTACTTC.

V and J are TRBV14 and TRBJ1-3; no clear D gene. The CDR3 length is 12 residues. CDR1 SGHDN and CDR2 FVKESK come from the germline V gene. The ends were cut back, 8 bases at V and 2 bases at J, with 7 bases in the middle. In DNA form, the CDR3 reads TGTGCCAGCTCGAGGACTGGAAACACCATATATTTT. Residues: CASSRTGNTIYF.

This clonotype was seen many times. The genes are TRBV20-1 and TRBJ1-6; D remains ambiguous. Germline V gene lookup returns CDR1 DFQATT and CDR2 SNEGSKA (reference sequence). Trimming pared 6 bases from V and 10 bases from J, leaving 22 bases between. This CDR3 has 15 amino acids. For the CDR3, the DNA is TGCAGTGCCACTTCCCGCCTGAAGGAGGGATCACCCCTCCACTTT. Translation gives CSATSRLKEGSPLHF.

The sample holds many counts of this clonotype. The CDR3 coding sequence is TGTGCCAGCAGCCTAGAACGGGGACCCTCCTACGAGCAGTACTTC. Translation: CASSLERGPSYEQYF. The gene calls are TRBV7-7 and TRBJ2-7; D possibly uses TRBD1 or TRBD2 (5 bases each). V was pared by 5 bases and J by 0 bases, with 14 bases between. The CDR3 totals 15 residues. Germline V gene lookup returns CDR1 SSHAT and CDR2 FNYEAQ (reference sequence).

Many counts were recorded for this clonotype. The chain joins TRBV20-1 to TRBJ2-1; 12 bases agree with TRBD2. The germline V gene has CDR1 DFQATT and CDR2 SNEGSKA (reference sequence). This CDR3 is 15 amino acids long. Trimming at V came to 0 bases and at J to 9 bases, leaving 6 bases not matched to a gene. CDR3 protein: CSARDRLAGVGEQFF. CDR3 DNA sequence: TGCAGTGCTAGAGACCGACTAGCGGGAGTAGGTGAGCAGTTCTTC.

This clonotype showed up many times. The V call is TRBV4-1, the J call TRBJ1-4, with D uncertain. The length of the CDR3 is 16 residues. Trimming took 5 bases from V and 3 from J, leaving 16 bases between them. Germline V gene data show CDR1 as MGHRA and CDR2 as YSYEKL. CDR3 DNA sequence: TGCGCCAGCAGCGAGACGGGATTGGGCCCTAATGAAAAACTGTTTTTT. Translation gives CASSETGLGPNEKLFF.

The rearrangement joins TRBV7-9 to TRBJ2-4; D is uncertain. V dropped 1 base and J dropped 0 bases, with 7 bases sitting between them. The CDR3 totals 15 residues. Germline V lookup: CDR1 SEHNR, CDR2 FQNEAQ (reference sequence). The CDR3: CASSLGQTAKNIQYF. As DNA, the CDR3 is TGTGCCAGCAGCTTAGGACAAACAGCCAAAAACATTCAGTACTTC.

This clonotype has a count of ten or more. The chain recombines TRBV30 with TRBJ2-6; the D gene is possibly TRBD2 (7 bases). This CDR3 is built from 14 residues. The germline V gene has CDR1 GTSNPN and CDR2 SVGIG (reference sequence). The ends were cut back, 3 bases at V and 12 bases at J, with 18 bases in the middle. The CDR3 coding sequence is TGTGCCTGGAGCCAGAGGGGGGGGCGTAGCGTCCTGACTTTC. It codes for CAWSQRGGRSVLTF.

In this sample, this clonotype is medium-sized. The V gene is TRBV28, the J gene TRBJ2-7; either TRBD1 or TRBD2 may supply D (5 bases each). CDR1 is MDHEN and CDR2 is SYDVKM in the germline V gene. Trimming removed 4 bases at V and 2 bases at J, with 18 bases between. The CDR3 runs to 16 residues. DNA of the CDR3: TGTGCCAGCAGTTCGGGACGGAGCCTTCCCCCCTACGAGCAGTACTTC. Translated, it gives CASSSGRSLPPYEQYF.

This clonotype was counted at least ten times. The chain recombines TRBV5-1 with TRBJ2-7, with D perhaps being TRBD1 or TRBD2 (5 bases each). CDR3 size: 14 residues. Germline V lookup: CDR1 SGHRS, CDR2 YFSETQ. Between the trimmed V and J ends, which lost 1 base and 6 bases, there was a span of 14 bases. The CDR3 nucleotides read TGCGCCAGCAGCTTGACGCAGGGACGAGTCGAGCAGTACTTC. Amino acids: CASSLTQGRVEQYF.

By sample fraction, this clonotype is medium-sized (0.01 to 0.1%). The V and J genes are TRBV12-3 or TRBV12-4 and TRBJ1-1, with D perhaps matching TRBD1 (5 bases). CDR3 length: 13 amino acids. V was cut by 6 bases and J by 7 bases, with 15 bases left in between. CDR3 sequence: CASSENRDLEAFF. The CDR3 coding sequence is TGTGCCAGCAGCGAAAACCGGGACCTTGAAGCTTTCTTT.

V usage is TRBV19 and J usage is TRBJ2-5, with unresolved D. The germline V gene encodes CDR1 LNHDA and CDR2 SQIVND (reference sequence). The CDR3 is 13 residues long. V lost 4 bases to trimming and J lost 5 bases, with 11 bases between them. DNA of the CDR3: TGTGCCAGTAGTACCGCCCGGTGGGAGACCCAGTACTTC. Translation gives CASSTARWETQYF.

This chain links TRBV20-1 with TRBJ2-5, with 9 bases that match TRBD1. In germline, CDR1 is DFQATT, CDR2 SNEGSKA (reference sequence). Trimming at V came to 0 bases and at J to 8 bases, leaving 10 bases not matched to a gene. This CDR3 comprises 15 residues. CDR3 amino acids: CSAREAQGATNTQYF. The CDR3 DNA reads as TGCAGTGCTAGAGAAGCACAGGGGGCGACCAATACCCAGTACTTC.

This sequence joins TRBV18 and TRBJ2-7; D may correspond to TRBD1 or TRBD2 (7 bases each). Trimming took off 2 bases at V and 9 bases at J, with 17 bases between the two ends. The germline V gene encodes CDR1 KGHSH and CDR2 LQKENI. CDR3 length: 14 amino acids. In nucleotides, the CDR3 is TGTGCCAGCTCACCAGCAGGGGGGGTTGCCGCGCAGTACTTC. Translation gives CASSPAGGVAAQYF.

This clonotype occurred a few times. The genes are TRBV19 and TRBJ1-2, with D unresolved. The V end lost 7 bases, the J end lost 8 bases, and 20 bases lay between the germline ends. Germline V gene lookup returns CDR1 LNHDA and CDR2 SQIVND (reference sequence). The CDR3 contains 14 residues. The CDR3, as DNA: TGTGCCAGTACGGGAAGACCTACCTCAGGAGGCTACACCTTC. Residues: CASTGRPTSGGYTF.

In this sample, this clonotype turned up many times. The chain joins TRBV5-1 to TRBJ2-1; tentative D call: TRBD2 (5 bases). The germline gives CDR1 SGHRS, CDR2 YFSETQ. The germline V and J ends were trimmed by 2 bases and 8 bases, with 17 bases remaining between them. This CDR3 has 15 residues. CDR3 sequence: CASSFALASADEQFF. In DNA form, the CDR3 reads TGCGCCAGCAGCTTCGCCCTAGCTTCTGCGGATGAGCAGTTCTTC.